This T cell receptor (beta chain) is drawn from a study of blood T cell repertoires in COVID-19. On the study more broadly: Samples came from the United States, Italy and Spain, spanning acute and convalescent COVID-19. T cells, B-cell-depleted T cells, or PBMCs provided the cDNA or gDNA that served as material.

Per the study methods: Amplification from reference gene primers served as the basis for estimated nucleated cell counts. Libraries were prepared by immunoSEQ multiplex PCR; TCRdb keeps only in-frame clonotypes and omits some of them. V, J and clone size reflect that table, while D and trimming were determined from the DNA. The sample comprises about 240,000 clones, roughly four fifths of which are singletons, and 1.9% rests with the top ten. The CDR3 is 14 residues long. Germline V lookup: CDR1 MNHNY, CDR2 SVGAGI (reference sequence). Trimming removed 4 bases at V and 0 bases at J, with 4 bases between.

Sequencing was carried out using peripheral blood. The clonotype originates from a man between 25 and 39 years old who had recovered from COVID-19. The chain links TRBV6-6 to TRBJ1-6; D is undetermined. CDR3 sequence: CASSSRSYNSPLHF. The CDR3 DNA is TGTGCCAGCAGTTCCCGCTCCTATAATTCACCCCTCCACTTT.